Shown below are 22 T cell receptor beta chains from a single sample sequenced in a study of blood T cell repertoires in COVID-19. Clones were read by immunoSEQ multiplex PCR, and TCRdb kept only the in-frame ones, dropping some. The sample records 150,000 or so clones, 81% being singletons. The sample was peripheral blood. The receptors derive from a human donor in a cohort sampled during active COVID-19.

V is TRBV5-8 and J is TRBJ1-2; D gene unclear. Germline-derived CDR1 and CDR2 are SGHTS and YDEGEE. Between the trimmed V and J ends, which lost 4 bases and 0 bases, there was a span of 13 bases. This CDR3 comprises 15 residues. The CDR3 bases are TGTGCCAGCAGCATACGTGGAGGAGCTAACTATGGCTACACCTTC. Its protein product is CASSIRGGANYGYTF.

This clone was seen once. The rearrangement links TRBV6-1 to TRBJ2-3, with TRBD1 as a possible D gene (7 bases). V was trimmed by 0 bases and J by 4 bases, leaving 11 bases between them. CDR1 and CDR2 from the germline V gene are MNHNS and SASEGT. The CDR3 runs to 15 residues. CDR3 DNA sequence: TGTGCCAGCAGTGAAGCGCAGGGGGAGGCAGATACGCAGTATTTT. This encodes CASSEAQGEADTQYF.

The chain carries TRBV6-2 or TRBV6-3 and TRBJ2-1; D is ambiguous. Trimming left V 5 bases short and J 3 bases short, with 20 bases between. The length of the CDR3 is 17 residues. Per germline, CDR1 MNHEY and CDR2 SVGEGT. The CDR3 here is CASSRPRLKVGYNEQFF. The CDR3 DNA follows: TGTGCCAGCAGTCGGCCCCGACTTAAAGTTGGCTACAATGAGCAGTTCTTC.

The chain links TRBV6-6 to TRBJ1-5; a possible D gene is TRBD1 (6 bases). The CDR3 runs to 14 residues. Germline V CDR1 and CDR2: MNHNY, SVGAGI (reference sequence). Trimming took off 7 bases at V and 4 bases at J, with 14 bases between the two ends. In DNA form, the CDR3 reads TGTGCCAGCACCGAAAGGGGGGGGAATCAGCCCCAGCATTTT. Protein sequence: CASTERGGNQPQHF.

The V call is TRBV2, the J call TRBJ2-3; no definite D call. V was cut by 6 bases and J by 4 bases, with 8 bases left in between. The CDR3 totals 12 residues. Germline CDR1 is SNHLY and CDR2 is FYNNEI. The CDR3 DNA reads TGTGCCAGCAGAGAGGTAGCAGATACGCAGTATTTT. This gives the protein CASREVADTQYF.

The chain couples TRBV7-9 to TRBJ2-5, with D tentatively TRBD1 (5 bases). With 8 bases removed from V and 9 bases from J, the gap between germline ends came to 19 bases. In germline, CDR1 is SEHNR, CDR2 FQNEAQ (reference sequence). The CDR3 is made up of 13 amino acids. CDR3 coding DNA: TGTGCCAGCGGACCTAGGAGCCTAGGGGCCCAGTACTTC. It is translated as CASGPRSLGAQYF.

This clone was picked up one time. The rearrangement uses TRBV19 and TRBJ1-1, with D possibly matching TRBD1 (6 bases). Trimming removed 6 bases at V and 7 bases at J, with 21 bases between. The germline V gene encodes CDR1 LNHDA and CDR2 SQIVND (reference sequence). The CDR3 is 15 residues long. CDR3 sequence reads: CASRGNGGAFGEAFF. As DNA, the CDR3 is TGTGCCAGTAGGGGTAACGGGGGGGCGTTTGGTGAAGCTTTCTTT.

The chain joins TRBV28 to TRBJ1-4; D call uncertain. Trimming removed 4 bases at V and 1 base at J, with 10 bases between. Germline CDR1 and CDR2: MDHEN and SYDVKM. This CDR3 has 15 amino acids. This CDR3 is CASSSIDKTNEKLFF. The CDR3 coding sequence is TGTGCCAGCAGTTCTATCGACAAAACTAATGAAAAACTGTTTTTT.

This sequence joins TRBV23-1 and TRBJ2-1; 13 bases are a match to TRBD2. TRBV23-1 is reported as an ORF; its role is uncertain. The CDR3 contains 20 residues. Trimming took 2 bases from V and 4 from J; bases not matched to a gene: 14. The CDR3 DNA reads TGCGCCAGCAGTCAAGGGACTAGCGGGATTTTCATCCCCCTTTACAATGAGCAGTTCTTC. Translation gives CASSQGTSGIFIPLYNEQFF.

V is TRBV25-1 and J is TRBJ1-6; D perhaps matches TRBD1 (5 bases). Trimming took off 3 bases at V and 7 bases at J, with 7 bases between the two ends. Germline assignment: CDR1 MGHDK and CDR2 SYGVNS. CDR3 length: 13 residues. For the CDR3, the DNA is TGTGCCAGCAGTGAGCGACAGAATTCACCCCTCCACTTT. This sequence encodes CASSERQNSPLHF.

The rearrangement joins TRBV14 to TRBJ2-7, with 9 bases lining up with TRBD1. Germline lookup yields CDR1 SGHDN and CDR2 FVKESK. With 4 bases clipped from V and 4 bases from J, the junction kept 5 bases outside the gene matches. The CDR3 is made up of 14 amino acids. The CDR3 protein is CASSPGQGSYEQYF. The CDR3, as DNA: TGTGCCAGCAGCCCCGGACAGGGGTCGTACGAGCAGTACTTC. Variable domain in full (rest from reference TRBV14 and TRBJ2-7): EAGVTQFPSHSVIEKGQTVTLRCDPISGHDNLYWYRRVMGKEIKFLLHFVKESKQDESGMPNNRFLAERTGGTYSTLKVQPAELEDSGVYFCASSPGQGSYEQYFGPGTRLTVT.

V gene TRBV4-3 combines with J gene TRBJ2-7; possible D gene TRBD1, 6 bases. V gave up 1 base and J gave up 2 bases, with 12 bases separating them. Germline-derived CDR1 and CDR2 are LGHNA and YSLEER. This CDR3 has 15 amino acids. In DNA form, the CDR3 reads TGCGCCAGCAGCCAAGCCCGGACAGCGACCTACGAGCAGTACTTC. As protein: CASSQARTATYEQYF.

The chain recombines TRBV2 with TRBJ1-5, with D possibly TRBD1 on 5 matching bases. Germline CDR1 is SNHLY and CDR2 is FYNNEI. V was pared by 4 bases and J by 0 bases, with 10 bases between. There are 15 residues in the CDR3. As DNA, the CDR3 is TGTGCCAGCAGTGGGGGCGCAGCTAGCAATCAGCCCCAGCATTTT. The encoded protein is CASSGGAASNQPQHF.

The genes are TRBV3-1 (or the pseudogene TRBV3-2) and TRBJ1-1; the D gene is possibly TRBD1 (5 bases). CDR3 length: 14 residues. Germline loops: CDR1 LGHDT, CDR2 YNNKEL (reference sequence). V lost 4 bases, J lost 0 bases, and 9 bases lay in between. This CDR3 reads CASSRRAMNTEAFF. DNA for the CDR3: TGTGCCAGCAGCCGCAGGGCTATGAACACTGAAGCTTTCTTT.

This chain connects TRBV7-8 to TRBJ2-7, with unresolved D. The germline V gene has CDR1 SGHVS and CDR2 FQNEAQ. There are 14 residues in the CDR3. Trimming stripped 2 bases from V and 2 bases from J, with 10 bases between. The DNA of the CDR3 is TGTGCCAGCAGCTTATCCCGAGCCGCCTACGAGCAGTACTTC. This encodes CASSLSRAAYEQYF. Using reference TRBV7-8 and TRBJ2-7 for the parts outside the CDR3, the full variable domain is GAGVSQSPRYKVAKRGQDVALRCDPISGHVSLFWYQQALGQGPEFLTYFQNEAQLDKSGLPSDRFFAERPEGSVSTLKIQRTQQEDSAVYLCASSLSRAAYEQYFGPGTRLTVT.

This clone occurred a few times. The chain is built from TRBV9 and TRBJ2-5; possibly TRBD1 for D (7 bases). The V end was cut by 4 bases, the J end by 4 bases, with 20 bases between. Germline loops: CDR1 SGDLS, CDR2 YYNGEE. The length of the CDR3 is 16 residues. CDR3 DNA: TGTGCCAGCAGCACCGGGTCGGGGCAGGGGGGAGAGACCCAGTACTTC. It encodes CASSTGSGQGGETQYF.

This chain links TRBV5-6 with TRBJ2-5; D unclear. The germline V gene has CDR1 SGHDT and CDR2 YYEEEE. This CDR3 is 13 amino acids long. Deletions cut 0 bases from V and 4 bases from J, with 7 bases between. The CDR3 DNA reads TGTGCCAGCAGCTTGGCCTCAGGAGAGACCCAGTACTTC. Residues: CASSLASGETQYF.

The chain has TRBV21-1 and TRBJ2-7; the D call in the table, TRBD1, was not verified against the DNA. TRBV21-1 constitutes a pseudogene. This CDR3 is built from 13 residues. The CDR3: CASSSRGSYEQYF. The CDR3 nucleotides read TGTGCCAGCAGCAGTAGGGGCTCCTACGAGCAGTACTTC.

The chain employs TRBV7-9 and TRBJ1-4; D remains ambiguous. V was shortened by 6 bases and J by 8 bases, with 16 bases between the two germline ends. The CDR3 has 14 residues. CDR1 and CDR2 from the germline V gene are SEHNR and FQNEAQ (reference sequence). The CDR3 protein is CASRSLRSEEKLFF. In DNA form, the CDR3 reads TGTGCCAGCAGGTCCCTGCGGTCTGAGGAAAAACTGTTTTTT. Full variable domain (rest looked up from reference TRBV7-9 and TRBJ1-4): DTGVSQNPRHKITKRGQNVTFRCDPISEHNRLYWYRQTLGQGPEFLTYFQNEAQLEKSRLLSDRFSAERPKGSFSTLEIQRTEQGDSAMYLCASRSLRSEEKLFFGSGTQLSVL.

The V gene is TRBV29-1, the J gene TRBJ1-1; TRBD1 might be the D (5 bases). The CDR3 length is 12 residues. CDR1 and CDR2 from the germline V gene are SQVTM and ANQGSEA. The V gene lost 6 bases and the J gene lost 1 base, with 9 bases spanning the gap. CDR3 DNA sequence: TGCAGCGTCCCCGGGGGGAACACTGAAGCTTTCTTT. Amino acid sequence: CSVPGGNTEAFF.

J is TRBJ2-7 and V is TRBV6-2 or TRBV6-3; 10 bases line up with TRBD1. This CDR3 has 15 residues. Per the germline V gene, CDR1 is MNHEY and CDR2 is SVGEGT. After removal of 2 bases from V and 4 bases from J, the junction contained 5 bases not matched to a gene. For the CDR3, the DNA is TGTGCCAGCAGTTACGGACAGGGGGACCCTTACGAGCAGTACTTC. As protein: CASSYGQGDPYEQYF.

The CDR3 DNA follows: TGTGCCAGCAGCTACCCCCCCAGGGGAAGGGCCACTTACGAGCAGTACTTC. This encodes CASSYPPRGRATYEQYF. The chain joins TRBV7-9 to TRBJ2-7; D perhaps matches TRBD1 (6 bases). CDR3 length: 17 residues. Germline CDR1 reads SEHNR; CDR2 reads FQNEAQ (reference sequence). The V gene lost 4 bases and the J gene lost 4 bases, with 23 bases spanning the gap.